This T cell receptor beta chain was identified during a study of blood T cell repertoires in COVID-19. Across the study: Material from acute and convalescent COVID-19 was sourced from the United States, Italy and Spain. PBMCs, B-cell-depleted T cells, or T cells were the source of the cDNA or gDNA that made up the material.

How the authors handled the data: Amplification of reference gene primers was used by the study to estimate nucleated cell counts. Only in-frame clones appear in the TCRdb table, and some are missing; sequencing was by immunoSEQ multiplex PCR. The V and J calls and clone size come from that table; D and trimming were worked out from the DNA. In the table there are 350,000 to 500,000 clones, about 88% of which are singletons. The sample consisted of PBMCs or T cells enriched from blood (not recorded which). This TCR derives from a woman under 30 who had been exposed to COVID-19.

CDR3 coding DNA: TGTGCCAGCTCACCAGGAACGGGAGTCCCAGATACGCAGTATTTT. Residues: CASSPGTGVPDTQYF. The chain carries TRBV18 and TRBJ2-3, with D possibly being TRBD2 (6 bases). There are 15 residues in the CDR3. V shed 2 bases and J shed 4 bases, with 13 bases lying between them. Germline V gives CDR1 KGHSH, CDR2 LQKENI.